These 30 T cell receptor beta chains share one sample of origin, sequenced in a study of cytomegalovirus exposure and HLA in healthy donors. The PCR had 60 Vbeta and 13 Jbeta primers. TCRdb keeps only in-frame clones here, not all; method: immunoSEQ multiplex PCR. Among 50,000 to 65,000 clones listed, over 60% were seen once. The sequenced sample was PBMCs. The receptors shown here come from a woman aged 25 to 39 in good health and CMV-seronegative.

This clone showed up just a few times. The chain carries TRBV29-1 and TRBJ1-1; TRBD1 is a possible D gene (6 bases). Germline lookup yields CDR1 SQVTM and CDR2 ANQGSEA. The CDR3 loop spans 13 amino acids. V lost 3 bases and J lost 5, with 13 bases in between. CDR3 coding DNA: TGCAGCGTTGAGTTAGCGGGGGCAACTGAAGCTTTCTTT. Amino acids: CSVELAGATEAFF.

The CDR3 reads CASSGLNEQFF. The CDR3 coding sequence is TGTGCCAGCAGCGGACTAAATGAGCAGTTCTTC. This rearrangement joins TRBV5-4 to TRBJ2-1, with a weak D call TRBD2 (6 bases). The germline V gene has CDR1 SGHNT and CDR2 YYREEE (reference sequence). V was trimmed by 4 bases and J by 7 bases, leaving 6 bases between them. CDR3 size: 11 residues.

The chain has TRBV25-1 and TRBJ2-3; unclear D gene. Germline assignment: CDR1 MGHDK and CDR2 SYGVNS. V lost 0 bases, J lost 4 bases, and 8 bases lay in between. This CDR3 has 14 amino acids. The CDR3 loop reads CASSEYRVADTQYF. CDR3 bases: TGTGCCAGCAGTGAATACCGGGTGGCAGATACGCAGTATTTT.

This clone was seen a few times. V and J are TRBV11-2 and TRBJ1-3; possible D gene TRBD1, 5 bases. V shed 5 bases and J shed 4 bases, with 12 bases lying between them. The CDR3 is 14 residues long. Looked up from germline, CDR1 is SGHAT and CDR2 is FQNNGV. The CDR3 DNA is TGTGCCAGCAGCCCGACATACAGGGGAAACACCATATATTTT. Protein product: CASSPTYRGNTIYF.

The chain recombines TRBV11-2 with TRBJ2-3; D may be TRBD1 (5 bases). Trimming pared 5 bases from V and 0 bases from J, leaving 15 bases between. Germline CDR1 SGHAT, CDR2 FQNNGV. The CDR3 spans 16 residues. CDR3 region: CASSQDSYSSTDTQYF. The CDR3 DNA sequence: TGTGCCAGCAGCCAAGACAGCTACTCTAGCACAGATACGCAGTATTTT.

The chain has TRBV9 and TRBJ2-3; D is unresolved. The V end lost 0 bases, the J end lost 5 bases, and 7 bases lay between the germline ends. There are 13 residues in the CDR3. Germline-derived CDR1 and CDR2 are SGDLS and YYNGEE. The CDR3 loop is CASSVGPGDTQYF. CDR3 nucleotide sequence: TGTGCCAGCAGCGTAGGTCCAGGAGATACGCAGTATTTT.

CDR3 sequence (DNA): TGTGCCAGCAAATGGGGGCACTCCTACGAGCAGTACTTC. Translation gives CASKWGHSYEQYF. V usage is TRBV27 and J usage is TRBJ2-7; a weak D match, TRBD1 (6 bases). The germline CDR1 and CDR2 sequences are MNHEY and SMNVEV (reference sequence). CDR3 size: 13 residues. The ends were cut back, 7 bases at V and 0 bases at J, with 10 bases in the middle.

The V call is TRBV28, the J call TRBJ2-7; no clear D gene. V shed 5 bases and J shed 4 bases, with 3 bases lying between them. Germline V gene data show CDR1 as MDHEN and CDR2 as SYDVKM. The CDR3 spans 10 residues. The CDR3 here is CASSHYEQYF. The DNA for the CDR3 is TGTGCCAGCAGTCATTACGAGCAGTACTTC.

The V and J genes are TRBV7-9 and TRBJ2-1, with D possibly being TRBD2 (6 bases). CDR1 is SEHNR and CDR2 is FQNEAQ in the germline V gene (reference sequence). Trimming left V 2 bases short and J 7 bases short, with 12 bases between. This CDR3 has 14 amino acids. The CDR3 DNA reads as TGTGCCAGCAGCTTACGGGGCGGGAAGAATGAGCAGTTCTTC. The encoded protein is CASSLRGGKNEQFF.

Here the CDR3 reads CASSLFTGTAIYEQYF. CDR3 DNA: TGTGCCAGCAGTTTATTTACCGGGACAGCTATCTACGAGCAGTACTTC. The chain uses TRBV28 and TRBJ2-7; TRBD1 matches at 7 bases. V was clipped by 1 base and J by 3 bases; unmatched bases: 9. The CDR3 has 16 amino acids. Germline CDR1 and CDR2: MDHEN and SYDVKM.

The chain carries TRBV11-2 and TRBJ2-2; 7 nucleotides agree with TRBD2. With V trimmed by 6 bases and J by 0 bases, 10 bases remained unmatched. Germline CDR1 is SGHAT and CDR2 is FQNNGV. This CDR3 has 17 residues. CDR3 DNA sequence: TGTGCCAGCAGGACCGTATGGGGGACTACGAACACCGGGGAGCTGTTTTTT. Amino acid sequence: CASRTVWGTTNTGELFF.

The rearrangement uses TRBV5-1 and TRBJ2-3; maybe TRBD1 (6 bases). V was shortened by 2 bases and J by 1 base, with 8 bases between the two germline ends. Per the germline V gene, CDR1 is SGHRS and CDR2 is YFSETQ. This CDR3 spans 14 amino acids. The CDR3 bases are TGCGCCAGCAGCTTCACAGGGCGCACAGATACGCAGTATTTT. Translating it yields CASSFTGRTDTQYF.

This clone was recorded once. The chain combines TRBV5-1 with TRBJ2-5; maybe TRBD1 (6 bases). This CDR3 has 15 amino acids. V shed 2 bases and J shed 5 bases, with 16 bases lying between them. CDR1 is SGHRS, CDR2 YFSETQ, per germline. The CDR3 coding sequence is TGCGCCAGCAGCTTTAGACAGGTGGTGGAGGAGACCCAGTACTTC. Translating gives CASSFRQVVEETQYF.

V usage is TRBV11-2 and J usage is TRBJ1-1, with TRBD1 identical over 7 bases. The CDR3 is 16 amino acids. V lost 0 bases to trimming and J lost 6 bases; unmatched junction nucleotides: 10. Germline values: CDR1 SGHAT, CDR2 FQNNGV. The DNA for the CDR3 is TGTGCCAGCAGCTTAGATCGGCTGTACCAGGGGGCTGAAGCTTTCTTT. Protein: CASSLDRLYQGAEAFF.

The chain links TRBV6-1 to TRBJ1-3; TRBD1 aligns across 7 bases. Germline CDR1 is MNHNS and CDR2 is SASEGT. V lost 2 bases and J lost 0; bases outside the gene matches: 10. The CDR3 has 18 residues. CDR3 in amino acids: CASSETFFRTGSGNTIYF. The CDR3 DNA reads as TGTGCCAGCAGTGAAACCTTCTTTCGGACAGGCTCTGGAAACACCATATATTTT.

This clone has at least ten counts. The V and J genes are TRBV30 and TRBJ1-1; 9 bases match TRBD1. CDR1 is GTSNPN, CDR2 SVGIG, per germline (reference sequence). The trim removed 7 bases at V and 3 bases at J, leaving 9 bases unmatched. The CDR3 extends over 14 amino acids. Written as DNA, the CDR3 is TGTGCCTTACCCGGGACAGGGTTGGACACTGAAGCTTTCTTT. As protein: CALPGTGLDTEAFF.

V usage is TRBV9 and J usage is TRBJ1-1; D unclear. Germline values: CDR1 SGDLS, CDR2 YYNGEE. V was clipped by 2 bases and J by 0 bases, with 8 bases between them. This CDR3 comprises 14 residues. CDR3 sequence reads: CASSVAHLNTEAFF. The DNA of the CDR3 is TGTGCCAGCAGCGTGGCACACCTGAACACTGAAGCTTTCTTT. Full variable domain (outside the CDR3, taken from reference TRBV9 and TRBJ1-1): DSGVTQTPKHLITATGQRVTLRCSPRSGDLSVYWYQQSLDQGLQFLIQYYNGEERAKGNILERFSAQQFPDLHSELNLSSLELGDSALYFCASSVAHLNTEAFFGQGTRLTVV.

This clone occurred once. The chain has TRBV28 and TRBJ1-1; D is unclear. Germline lookup yields CDR1 MDHEN and CDR2 SYDVKM. The length of the CDR3 is 12 residues. Trimming cost V 8 bases and J 6 bases, with 13 bases left between them. The CDR3: CASLSWSSEAFF. The CDR3, as DNA: TGTGCCAGCCTTTCTTGGAGCTCTGAAGCTTTCTTT.

The chain joins TRBV2 to TRBJ1-1; D is possibly TRBD1 (6 bases). Germline loops: CDR1 SNHLY, CDR2 FYNNEI. This CDR3 region has 13 residues. The V end was cut by 7 bases, the J end by 2 bases, with 11 bases between. The CDR3 DNA sequence: TGTGCCAGCACCTTGGACAGTAACACTGAAGCTTTCTTT. Residues: CASTLDSNTEAFF.

The chain uses TRBV4-3 and TRBJ1-2; D uncertain. Germline V gene sequence: CDR1 LGHNA, CDR2 YSLEER. V was pared by 4 bases and J by 0 bases, with 12 bases between. The CDR3 spans 15 residues. This chain's CDR3 is CASSRRHQANYGYTF. CDR3 DNA sequence: TGCGCCAGCAGCCGCCGACACCAAGCTAACTATGGCTACACCTTC.

The chain is built from TRBV2 and TRBJ2-1, with 14 bases aligning to TRBD2. The J segment lost 4 bases and the V segment lost 4 bases, leaving 3 bases of the junction unmatched. The CDR3 has 16 amino acids. Germline lookup yields CDR1 SNHLY and CDR2 FYNNEI. The CDR3 loop is CASSARTSGRYNEQFF. DNA of the CDR3: TGTGCCAGCAGTGCTCGGACTAGCGGGAGGTACAATGAGCAGTTCTTC. Using reference TRBV2 and TRBJ2-1 for the parts outside the CDR3, the full variable domain is EPEVTQTPSHQVTQMGQEVILRCVPISNHLYFYWYRQILGQKVEFLVSFYNNEISEKSEIFDDQFSVERPDGSNFTLKIRSTKLEDSAMYFCASSARTSGRYNEQFFGPGTRLTVL.

The rearrangement joins TRBV18 to TRBJ1-3; 9 bases line up with TRBD1. The CDR3 extends over 18 amino acids. The junction had 9 bases not matched to a gene; V was cut back by 0 bases and J by 3 bases. The V gene's germline CDR1 is KGHSH and CDR2 LQKENI. The CDR3 region has the DNA TGTGCCAGCTCACCACCGACGGGACAGGGTGTTCTTGGAAACACCATATATTTT. Translating it yields CASSPPTGQGVLGNTIYF.

The chain is built from TRBV7-6 and TRBJ2-5, with 9 positions matching TRBD1. This CDR3 has 14 amino acids. Trimming took 5 bases from V and 5 from J; bases not matched to a gene: 6. In germline, CDR1 is SGHVS, CDR2 FNYEAQ. CDR3 nucleotides: TGTGCCAGCAGCCCGGGGACAGGGAGTGAGACCCAGTACTTC. Translating gives CASSPGTGSETQYF.

The chain joins TRBV5-5 to TRBJ2-7; 11 nucleotides agree with TRBD2. CDR1 and CDR2 from the germline V gene are SGHKS and YYEKEE (reference sequence). With V trimmed by 4 bases and J by 2 bases, 5 bases remained unmatched. The CDR3 length is 15 residues. The CDR3 bases are TGTGCCAGCAGCCTGGGACTAGCGGAGGCCTACGAGCAGTACGTC. This sequence encodes CASSLGLAEAYEQYV.

This rearrangement joins TRBV5-1 to TRBJ2-3; TRBD2 matches 12 bases. The length of the CDR3 is 21 residues. CDR1 and CDR2 from the germline V gene are SGHRS and YFSETQ. The ends lost 0 bases at V and 6 bases at J; junction bases unmatched: 20. As DNA, the CDR3 is TGCGCCAGCAGCTTGGATTGGACAGGGGGGGATGGACTAGCGGGAAGGGATACGCAGTATTTT. It translates to CASSLDWTGGDGLAGRDTQYF.

The chain joins TRBV18 to TRBJ1-1; 7 nucleotides match TRBD1. CDR3 size: 16 residues. Germline V gives CDR1 KGHSH, CDR2 LQKENI. The V segment lost 2 bases and the J segment 0 bases; nucleotides outside the gene matches: 6. The DNA for the CDR3 is TGTGCCAGCTCACCAAGGACAGGCCTAATGAACACTGAAGCTTTCTTT. Translating gives CASSPRTGLMNTEAFF.

DNA for the CDR3: TGTGCCAGCAGCCGGTACGGAGAGACCCAGTACTTC. It specifies CASSRYGETQYF. The rearrangement links TRBV14 to TRBJ2-5; D gene ambiguous. The CDR3 sequence is 12 residues long. Between the trimmed V and J ends, which lost 4 bases and 4 bases, there was a span of 7 bases. Germline values: CDR1 SGHDN, CDR2 FVKESK.

The chain joins TRBV4-1 to TRBJ2-1; TRBD2 matches 8 bases. This CDR3 spans 17 amino acids. In germline, CDR1 is MGHRA, CDR2 YSYEKL. V lost 0 bases and J lost 0; bases outside the gene matches: 4. The CDR3 loop is CASSQDRSGSSYNEQFF. The CDR3 DNA reads as TGCGCCAGCAGCCAAGATAGGAGCGGGAGCTCCTACAATGAGCAGTTCTTC.

The chain joins TRBV19 to TRBJ1-1; D unclear. Trimming shortened V by 3 bases and J by 5 bases, and 16 bases separated the two germline ends. The CDR3 is 15 residues long. Germline CDR1 and CDR2: LNHDA and SQIVND (reference sequence). The CDR3 bases are TGTGCCAGTAGTATGATGTCTCGCGGTAGGACTGAAGCTTTCTTT. Residues: CASSMMSRGRTEAFF.

This chain uses TRBV6-5 with TRBJ2-7, with a tentative D call TRBD1 (5 bases). V lost 6 bases and J lost 3, with 12 bases in between. Germline CDR1 and CDR2: MNHEY and SVGAGI. There are 13 residues in the CDR3. CDR3 residues: CASSKTGVYEQYF. The CDR3 nucleotides read TGTGCCAGCAGCAAAACAGGAGTCTACGAGCAGTACTTC.